The next 18 T cell receptor beta chains were all read from a single sample in a study of circulating and synovial CD4+ cells in juvenile arthritis. Profiled with immunoSEQ multiplex PCR; TCRdb holds only in-frame clones, not every one. Seen here are 25,000 to 35,000 clones, around 93% observed once, and the top ten hold approximately 2.9%. Sequenced sample: CD4+ T cells from blood. Source of these receptors: a human donor with juvenile idiopathic arthritis.

The chain joins TRBV10-3 to TRBJ2-5, with 11 nucleotides matching TRBD1. Germline V gives CDR1 ENHRY, CDR2 SYGVKD. The CDR3 covers 17 residues. The ends lost 9 bases at V and 5 bases at J; junction bases unmatched: 17. CDR3 loop: CAMKGGQGETDGETQYF. CDR3 in DNA: TGTGCCATGAAAGGGGGACAGGGGGAGACCGATGGCGAGACCCAGTACTTC.

The chain uses TRBV11-1 and TRBJ2-5; TRBD2 matches at 10 bases. With V trimmed by 6 bases and J by 5 bases, 6 bases remained unmatched. Germline V gene data show CDR1 as SGHAT and CDR2 as FQDESV (reference sequence). The CDR3 contains 14 residues. DNA for the CDR3: TGTGCCAGCAGGAAACTAGCGGGACAGGAGACCCAGTACTTC. Translation: CASRKLAGQETQYF.

As for this clone: The junction and the germline gene differ at one end; a read error may be behind it. The chain joins TRBV7-9 to TRBJ1-5; D is ambiguous. Per germline, CDR1 SEHNR and CDR2 FQNEAQ (reference sequence). The CDR3 runs 12 residues. The CDR3 sequence is CVSTTGYQPQHF. The CDR3 region has the DNA TGTGTCAGCACCACCGGGTATCAGCCCCAGCATTTT.

V gene TRBV18 combines with J gene TRBJ2-1; D may be TRBD2 (6 bases). The CDR3 consists of 14 residues. The germline V gene has CDR1 KGHSH and CDR2 LQKENI. The ends were cut back, 1 base at V and 6 bases at J, with 10 bases in the middle. The CDR3 loop is CASSPLGGSNEQFF. DNA for the CDR3: TGTGCCAGCTCACCACTCGGGGGAAGCAATGAGCAGTTCTTC.

This clone came up once. The J gene is TRBJ1-5, the V gene TRBV4-1; D call uncertain. V shed 0 bases and J shed 4 bases, with 7 bases lying between them. The CDR3 contains 14 residues. Germline assignment: CDR1 MGHRA and CDR2 YSYEKL. The CDR3 DNA is TGCGCCAGCAGCCAAGAAACTCTAAATCAGCCCCAGCATTTT. This translates into CASSQETLNQPQHF.

V is TRBV27 and J is TRBJ2-7; maybe TRBD1 (6 bases). From germline, CDR1 is MNHEY and CDR2 SMNVEV (reference sequence). V gave up 6 bases and J gave up 5 bases, with 17 bases separating them. This CDR3 comprises 14 residues. Here the CDR3 reads CASRALGTNHEQYF. CDR3 DNA: TGTGCCAGCAGGGCCCTCGGGACAAACCACGAGCAGTACTTC.

A few counts support this clone. This chain joins TRBV5-4 and TRBJ2-1; 7 bases are shared with TRBD2. Looked up from germline, CDR1 is SGHNT and CDR2 is YYREEE (reference sequence). This CDR3 spans 14 amino acids. V shed 5 bases, J shed 6 bases, and the junction held 8 bases outside the gene matches. In DNA, the CDR3 is TGTGCCAGCAGTAAGGGGAGGGACTTCAATGAGCAGTTCTTC. It codes for CASSKGRDFNEQFF.

The chain couples TRBV5-5 to TRBJ1-2; 7 positions match TRBD1. This CDR3 region has 16 residues. In germline, CDR1 is SGHKS, CDR2 YYEKEE (reference sequence). V shed 3 bases and J 0 bases; nucleotides not matched to a gene: 8. In DNA form, the CDR3 reads TGTGCCAGCAGCTCCTTTGTGACAGGGTCTAACTATGGCTACACCTTC. Its translation is CASSSFVTGSNYGYTF.

This clone was seen just once. This chain uses TRBV7-2 with TRBJ1-3, with unresolved D. The length of the CDR3 is 16 residues. Trimming took off 3 bases at V and 4 bases at J, with 16 bases between the two ends. Germline-derived CDR1 and CDR2 are SGHTA and FQGNSA. The CDR3, as DNA: TGTGCCAGCAGCTTTGGTGCGGGGTTCCTCGGAAACACCATATATTTT. This gives the protein CASSFGAGFLGNTIYF.

V usage is TRBV14 and J usage is TRBJ1-1; D is perhaps TRBD1 (5 bases). CDR3 length equals 13 residues. The V gene lost 0 bases and the J gene lost 10 bases, with 12 bases spanning the gap. Germline-derived CDR1 and CDR2 are SGHDN and FVKESK. CDR3 bases: TGTGCCAGCAGCCAAGAAGAGGGGAGGGTAGCTTTCTTT. It yields the protein CASSQEEGRVAFF.

The chain has TRBV27 and TRBJ1-2, with 8 bases matching TRBD1. The CDR3 totals 15 residues. The V and J ends lost 6 bases and 2 bases, in that order; junction bases with no gene match: 8. The germline CDR1 and CDR2 sequences are MNHEY and SMNVEV (reference sequence). This CDR3 reads CASRSLGQGNYGYTF. DNA of the CDR3: TGTGCCAGCAGGTCCCTCGGACAGGGAAACTATGGCTACACCTTC.

The chain links TRBV2 to TRBJ1-4; D remains unclear. The CDR3 covers 14 residues. Trimming stripped 4 bases from V and 3 bases from J, with 9 bases between. Germline V gene data show CDR1 as SNHLY and CDR2 as FYNNEI. CDR3 residues: CASSASRANEKLFF. The DNA for the CDR3 is TGTGCCAGCAGTGCGAGTCGGGCTAATGAAAAACTGTTTTTT.

Details on this clone: At one end the junction does not follow the germline gene, possibly because of a read error. The chain couples TRBV5-1 to TRBJ1-1; D not resolved. Germline V gene lookup returns CDR1 SGHRS and CDR2 YFSETQ. This CDR3 comprises 15 residues. CDR3 amino acids: CASSLFGLPNTETFF. For the CDR3, the DNA is TGCGCCAGCAGCTTGTTCGGACTCCCGAACACTGAAACTTTCTTT.

The chain carries TRBV23-1 and TRBJ1-2; TRBD1 is a possible D gene (5 bases). TRBV23-1 is an ORF, with its function uncertain. The CDR3 extends over 20 amino acids. Trimming took off 2 bases at V and 0 bases at J, with 25 bases between the two ends. CDR3 loop: CASSQKGQVGGGRTNYGYTF. CDR3 in DNA: TGCGCCAGCAGTCAAAAGGGGCAGGTAGGCGGGGGTCGAACTAACTATGGCTACACCTTC.

The V gene is TRBV5-1, the J gene TRBJ1-2; unclear D gene. CDR1 and CDR2 from the germline V gene are SGHRS and YFSETQ. The CDR3 has 15 residues. Trimming stripped 4 bases from V and 4 bases from J, with 17 bases between. The CDR3 sequence: CASSPTEGLGYGYTF. The CDR3 DNA sequence: TGCGCCAGCAGCCCGACGGAGGGTCTTGGCTATGGCTACACCTTC.

Concerning this clone: The junction does not match germline at one end; this may be a read error. This chain uses TRBV7-7 with TRBJ2-5; 7 nucleotides line up with TRBD2. Per germline, CDR1 SSHAT and CDR2 FNYEAQ (reference sequence). The CDR3 contains 15 residues. The CDR3 loop reads CASSLSSGARGAQYF. In nucleotides, the CDR3 is TGTGCTAGCAGCTTATCCAGCGGGGCCAGAGGGGCCCAGTACTTC.

This clone was counted once. This chain joins TRBV7-9 and TRBJ2-3, with TRBD2 as a possible D gene (5 bases). V lost 5 bases to trimming and J lost 2 bases, with 11 bases between them. CDR3 length: 14 amino acids. CDR1 and CDR2 (germline): SEHNR, FQNEAQ (reference sequence). The CDR3 region has the DNA TGTGCCAGCAGCCCTGCCCGGGACACAGATACGCAGTATTTT. This translates into CASSPARDTDTQYF.

As for this clone: This CDR3 is also generated by other DNA sequences in the sample. The chain carries TRBV6-1 and TRBJ1-1, with TRBD1 identical over 8 bases. Per germline, CDR1 MNHNS and CDR2 SASEGT. The J segment lost 9 bases and the V segment lost 0 bases, leaving 3 bases of the junction unmatched. The CDR3 is made up of 13 amino acids. The CDR3 spells CASSEAQGAQAFF. CDR3 nucleotides: TGTGCCAGCAGTGAAGCCCAGGGGGCTCAAGCTTTCTTT.